These 2 T cell receptor beta chains were sequenced from one sample in a study of beta chain features in type 1 diabetes. Study results and limitations: Type 1 diabetes patients had moderately but significantly shorter TCRB CDR3s in all four CD4+ subsets.

Every isolated RNA sample was fully reverse transcribed, so sequencing captured expressed TCRB transcripts. Clones were sequenced by immunoSEQ multiplex PCR, and TCRdb holds only the in-frame ones, with some missing. There are a few hundred thousand clones in the sample; 9.6% occur only once, and about 0.6% lies in the top ten. No antigen has been assigned to these receptors. The sample comprised central memory CD4+ T cells from blood. These receptor sequences come from a man aged 30 to 39 with type 1 diabetes.

This clone came up a few times. J is TRBJ1-3 and V is TRBV10-2, with 7 bases matching TRBD1. The CDR3 loop spans 15 amino acids. CDR1 and CDR2 from the germline V gene are WSHSY and SAAADI. The trim removed 2 bases at V and 2 bases at J, leaving 3 bases unmatched. The CDR3 DNA reads as TGCGCCAGCAGTGAGGACAGGGCGACTGGAAACACCATATATTTT. It codes for CASSEDRATGNTIYF.

Ten or more counts support this clone. V usage is TRBV19 and J usage is TRBJ2-1, with 14 bases identical to TRBD2. After removal of 5 bases from V and 4 bases from J, the junction contained 1 base not matched to a gene. The CDR3 is made up of 15 amino acids. The germline V gene encodes CDR1 LNHDA and CDR2 SQIVND (reference sequence). The chain's CDR3 is CASSWTSGRYNEQFF. The CDR3 DNA is TGTGCCAGTAGTTGGACTAGCGGGAGGTACAATGAGCAGTTCTTC.